Listed here are 31 T cell receptor beta chains from one sample, sequenced in a study of blood T cell repertoires in COVID-19 (TCRdb year 2020). Libraries were built with the immunoSEQ multiplex PCR assay. TCRdb re-hosts the immuneACCESS table, in-frame sequences only. Its copies lack some clones; in the studies checked, an unresolved V gene accounts for under half of them, and the cause for the rest is not known. Within this sample are some 230,000 clones, with roughly 85% of them counted one time only. The leading ten clones occupy over 2.5% of the sample. Sequenced sample: peripheral blood. All receptors derive from a man over 45 who had recovered from COVID-19.

The rearrangement uses TRBV28 and TRBJ2-7, with 8 nucleotides matching TRBD1. V shed 2 bases and J 6 bases; nucleotides not matched to a gene: 9. This CDR3 spans 15 amino acids. The germline CDR1 and CDR2 sequences are MDHEN and SYDVKM. The CDR3 loop is CASSLRRTGNIEQYF. The CDR3 DNA follows: TGTGCCAGCAGTTTACGGAGGACAGGGAATATCGAGCAGTACTTC. The variable domain in full, with the rest retrieved from reference TRBV28 and TRBJ2-7, is DVKVTQSSRYLVKRTGEKVFLECVQDMDHENMFWYRQDPGLGLRLIYFSYDVKMKEKGDIPEGYSVSREKKERFSLILESASTNQTSMYLCASSLRRTGNIEQYFGPGTRLTVT.

The genes are TRBV28 and TRBJ2-7, with 12 bases matching TRBD2. The CDR3 covers 15 residues. Per germline, CDR1 MDHEN and CDR2 SYDVKM. Trimming cost V 6 bases and J 1 base; bases outside gene matches: 4. CDR3 protein: CASRSLAGGSYEQYF. DNA for the CDR3: TGTGCCAGCAGATCCCTAGCGGGAGGGTCCTACGAGCAGTACTTC.

The rearrangement uses TRBV18 and TRBJ1-2, with a tentative D call TRBD1 (5 bases). Germline loops: CDR1 KGHSH, CDR2 LQKENI. This CDR3 has 13 amino acids. Trimming took off 3 bases at V and 4 bases at J, with 9 bases between the two ends. The CDR3: CASSPTATYGYTF. CDR3 sequence (DNA): TGTGCCAGCTCACCGACAGCCACCTATGGCTACACCTTC. The full variable domain, with the rest looked up from reference TRBV18 and TRBJ1-2, is NAGVMQNPRHLVRRRGQEARLRCSPMKGHSHVYWYRQLPEEGLKFMVYLQKENIIDESGMPKERFSAEFPKEGPSILRIQQVVRGDSAAYFCASSPTATYGYTFGSGTRLTVV.

The gene calls are TRBV29-1 and TRBJ1-2, with TRBD1 matching 8 bases. The CDR3 runs to 14 residues. Germline V gene lookup returns CDR1 SQVTM and CDR2 ANQGSEA. The V and J ends lost 0 bases and 8 bases, in that order; junction bases with no gene match: 8. The CDR3 bases are TGCAGCGTTGAAGATTTTGGCAGGGGGCAGGGCTACACCTTC. It translates to CSVEDFGRGQGYTF.

The chain links TRBV30 to TRBJ1-5; D unresolved. V lost 4 bases and J lost 1, with 8 bases in between. Germline V gives CDR1 GTSNPN, CDR2 SVGIG (reference sequence). The CDR3 has 13 amino acids. The chain's CDR3 is CAWTGGSNQPQHF. The CDR3 DNA follows: TGTGCCTGGACTGGCGGCAGCAATCAGCCCCAGCATTTT.

The chain uses TRBV5-1 and TRBJ1-6; D is possibly TRBD1 (6 bases). Deletions cut 1 base from V and 8 bases from J, with 19 bases between. The V gene's germline CDR1 is SGHRS and CDR2 YFSETQ. This CDR3 has 17 residues. CDR3 amino acids: CASSLWGTRGGDSPLHF. CDR3 nucleotide sequence: TGCGCCAGCAGCTTGTGGGGGACACGGGGTGGGGATTCACCCCTCCACTTT. The complete variable domain, with remaining parts taken from reference TRBV5-1 and TRBJ1-6, reads KAGVTQTPRYLIKTRGQQVTLSCSPISGHRSVSWYQQTPGQGLQFLFEYFSETQRNKGNFPGRFSGRQFSNSRSEMNVSTLELGDSALYLCASSLWGTRGGDSPLHFGNGTRLTVT.

The chain has TRBV7-8 and TRBJ2-3; no definite D call. Germline V CDR1 and CDR2: SGHVS, FQNEAQ. V was clipped by 2 bases and J by 1 base, with 16 bases between them. The CDR3 spans 17 residues. The DNA for the CDR3 is TGTGCCAGCAGCTTAAAATTTGGTGCGTCGGGCACAGATACGCAGTATTTT. Residues: CASSLKFGASGTDTQYF. Complete variable domain (other parts from reference TRBV7-8 and TRBJ2-3): GAGVSQSPRYKVAKRGQDVALRCDPISGHVSLFWYQQALGQGPEFLTYFQNEAQLDKSGLPSDRFFAERPEGSVSTLKIQRTQQEDSAVYLCASSLKFGASGTDTQYFGPGTRLTVL.

V is TRBV19 and J is TRBJ2-2; 7 bases match TRBD2. The length of the CDR3 is 15 residues. V trimming: 8 bases; J trimming: 0 bases; junction bases outside the gene matches: 6. Looked up from germline, CDR1 is LNHDA and CDR2 is SQIVND (reference sequence). The CDR3 bases are TGTGCCAGTCGTGGGCTAGCGGCGAACACCGGGGAGCTGTTTTTT. This gives the protein CASRGLAANTGELFF.

Comments on this clone: Germline and junction disagree at one end, which may indicate a read error. The V and J genes are TRBV18 and TRBJ2-7, with 12 positions matching TRBD2. CDR1 is KGHSH and CDR2 is LQKENI in the germline V gene. The CDR3 spans 16 residues. CDR3 coding DNA: TGTGCCAGCTCCCCACAGCGACTAGCGGGAGACCGCGAGCAGTACTTC. This translates into CASSPQRLAGDREQYF.

The chain has TRBV5-4 and TRBJ2-7; possibly TRBD1 for D (6 bases). The V gene's germline CDR1 is SGHNT and CDR2 YYREEE (reference sequence). This CDR3 has 13 residues. Trimming removed 3 bases from V and 4 bases from J, with 11 bases in between. CDR3 coding DNA: TGTGCCAGCAGCTCAGGGGTGCCATACGAGCAGTACTTC. Translated, it gives CASSSGVPYEQYF.

Worth noting for this clone: The junction departs from germline at one end; a sequencing error may be responsible. The chain couples TRBV5-1 to TRBJ2-7; TRBD1 aligns across 7 bases. CDR1 is SGHRS, CDR2 YFSETQ, per germline. The CDR3 consists of 11 residues. CDR3 sequence (DNA): TGCGCCAGCAGCTTGGGCCACAGGGGAGACTTC. It codes for CASSLGHRGDF.

The CDR3 bases are TGTGCCAGCAGACCAGGACTAGCGGGAAGGCAAGAGACCCAGTACTTC. Amino acid sequence: CASRPGLAGRQETQYF. V gene TRBV28 combines with J gene TRBJ2-5; 12 bases map to TRBD2. J lost 2 bases, V lost 6 bases, and 7 bases had no gene match. Germline V gives CDR1 MDHEN, CDR2 SYDVKM. The CDR3 has 16 residues.

The chain carries TRBV7-2 and TRBJ1-1; 7 bases align to TRBD1. Germline V gene data show CDR1 as SGHTA and CDR2 as FQGNSA. The CDR3 totals 16 residues. V shed 2 bases and J 0 bases; nucleotides not matched to a gene: 6. The CDR3 spells CASSLSGTALNTEAFF. The CDR3 DNA follows: TGTGCCAGCAGCTTATCCGGGACAGCCCTGAACACTGAAGCTTTCTTT. The full variable domain, with the rest looked up from reference TRBV7-2 and TRBJ1-1, is GAGVSQSPSNKVTEKGKDVELRCDPISGHTALYWYRQSLGQGLEFLIYFQGNSAPDKSGLPSDRFSAERTGGSVSTLTIQRTQQEDSAVYLCASSLSGTALNTEAFFGQGTRLTVV.

A single count supports this clone. V is TRBV10-3 and J is TRBJ1-1, with TRBD1 as a possible D gene (6 bases). The germline gives CDR1 ENHRY, CDR2 SYGVKD. The CDR3 is 13 residues long. The V gene lost 6 bases and the J gene lost 2 bases, with 10 bases spanning the gap. CDR3 protein: CAIRIQGNTEAFF. The CDR3 DNA sequence: TGTGCCATCAGGATACAGGGAAACACTGAAGCTTTCTTT.

V and J are TRBV7-6 and TRBJ2-5; no reliable D call. From germline, CDR1 is SGHVS and CDR2 FNYEAQ. Between the trimmed V and J ends, which lost 5 bases and 5 bases, there was a span of 9 bases. The CDR3 runs to 12 residues. The CDR3 loop is CASSPGSETQYF. The CDR3, as DNA: TGTGCCAGCAGCCCGGGTTCGGAGACCCAGTACTTC. The full variable domain, its missing parts supplied by reference TRBV7-6 and TRBJ2-5, is GAGVSQSPRYKVTKRGQDVALRCDPISGHVSLYWYRQALGQGPEFLTYFNYEAQQDKSGLPNDRFSAERPEGSISTLTIQRTEQRDSAMYRCASSPGSETQYFGPGTRLLVL.

The V gene is TRBV6-6, the J gene TRBJ1-2; tentative D call: TRBD1 (6 bases). The CDR3 has 14 amino acids. With 0 bases removed from V and 2 bases from J, the gap between germline ends came to 7 bases. Germline-derived CDR1 and CDR2 are MNHNY and SVGAGI (reference sequence). CDR3 coding DNA: TGTGCCAGCAGTTACTCTGGACAGAACTATGGCTACACCTTC. Translated, it gives CASSYSGQNYGYTF.

The V gene is TRBV19, the J gene TRBJ2-7; D may be TRBD1 (5 bases). This CDR3 has 13 amino acids. Germline V gene data show CDR1 as LNHDA and CDR2 as SQIVND (reference sequence). Trimming removed 2 bases from V and 6 bases from J, with 11 bases in between. CDR3 DNA: TGTGCCAGTAGTATACAGGGAACGGTCGAGCAGTACTTC. The encoded protein is CASSIQGTVEQYF.

The chain recombines TRBV12-5 with TRBJ2-3; D gene ambiguous. Germline-derived CDR1 and CDR2 are LGHNT and FRNRAP. Trimming took off 7 bases at V and 3 bases at J, with 14 bases between the two ends. The CDR3 is made up of 14 amino acids. CDR3 protein: CASAPQYQTDTQYF. The CDR3 nucleotides read TGTGCTAGTGCCCCCCAGTATCAAACAGATACGCAGTATTTT.

J is TRBJ2-5 and V is TRBV4-1; 11 nucleotides match TRBD2. The CDR3 is 15 amino acids. The V gene end was trimmed by 3 bases and the J gene end by 5 bases; junction bases not matched to a gene: 5. Germline V gives CDR1 MGHRA, CDR2 YSYEKL. CDR3 coding DNA: TGCGCCAGCAGCCATCTACTAGCGGGAGAGGAGACCCAGTACTTC. Translated, it gives CASSHLLAGEETQYF.

V and J are TRBV28 and TRBJ2-7, with a tentative D call TRBD2 (5 bases). The CDR3 is made up of 15 amino acids. Trimming took off 7 bases at V and 0 bases at J, with 16 bases between the two ends. Germline loops: CDR1 MDHEN, CDR2 SYDVKM. DNA for the CDR3: TGTGCCAGCACCCCTCGACGCGGACTCTCCTACGAGCAGTACTTC. Protein: CASTPRRGLSYEQYF.

The gene calls are TRBV30 and TRBJ2-1; TRBD2 aligns across 13 bases. The V gene end was trimmed by 0 bases and the J gene end by 5 bases; junction bases not matched to a gene: 7. Germline values: CDR1 GTSNPN, CDR2 SVGIG (reference sequence). The CDR3 is 17 amino acids. CDR3 DNA sequence: TGTGCCTGGAGTGTACTTTTACTAGCGGGAGGGCACAATGAGCAGTTCTTC. Protein product: CAWSVLLLAGGHNEQFF.

V usage is TRBV18 and J usage is TRBJ2-5; D ambiguous. The germline V gene encodes CDR1 KGHSH and CDR2 LQKENI. This CDR3 comprises 15 residues. The V end lost 3 bases, the J end lost 2 bases, and 13 bases lay between the germline ends. CDR3: CASSPTQNMQETQYF. CDR3 DNA sequence: TGTGCCAGCTCACCCACCCAGAATATGCAAGAGACCCAGTACTTC.

The V call is TRBV7-9, the J call TRBJ2-1; D remains unclear. Germline CDR1 SEHNR, CDR2 FQNEAQ (reference sequence). Trimming took off 5 bases at V and 8 bases at J, with 13 bases between the two ends. The CDR3 is made up of 13 amino acids. As DNA, the CDR3 is TGTGCCAGCAGCGTCGACTGGTACGATGAGCAGTTCTTC. Protein sequence: CASSVDWYDEQFF.

CDR3 protein: CASSLENFRGYTF. CDR3 sequence (DNA): TGTGCCAGCAGCTTGGAAAATTTCAGGGGTTACACCTTC. This rearrangement joins TRBV7-9 to TRBJ1-2; tentatively, D is TRBD1 (6 bases). V was trimmed by 3 bases and J by 11 bases, leaving 16 bases between them. Germline V gives CDR1 SEHNR, CDR2 FQNEAQ (reference sequence). CDR3 length: 13 amino acids.

This clone was detected only once. The chain links TRBV7-2 to TRBJ2-1; TRBD2 matches at 9 bases. CDR3 length: 16 amino acids. V lost 2 bases and J lost 7; bases outside the gene matches: 9. CDR1 is SGHTA, CDR2 FQGNSA, per germline. In DNA, the CDR3 is TGTGCCAGCAGCTTATGGAGAGCGGGAGGCGTAAATGAGCAGTTCTTC. Translating it yields CASSLWRAGGVNEQFF.

The chain joins TRBV27 to TRBJ1-6; no firm D call. Germline-derived CDR1 and CDR2 are MNHEY and SMNVEV (reference sequence). Deletions cut 3 bases from V and 0 bases from J, with 9 bases between. The CDR3 runs to 16 residues. CDR3 residues: CASSLRASSYNSPLHF. The CDR3 DNA sequence: TGTGCCAGCAGTTTGAGGGCGAGCTCCTATAATTCACCCCTCCACTTT.

The chain uses TRBV4-1 and TRBJ2-5; 8 nucleotides match TRBD1. Trimming cost V 2 bases and J 2 bases; bases outside gene matches: 7. Looked up from germline, CDR1 is MGHRA and CDR2 is YSYEKL. The CDR3 extends over 16 amino acids. The CDR3 sequence: CASSQQQGVGQETQYF. The DNA for the CDR3 is TGCGCCAGCAGCCAACAACAGGGGGTGGGGCAAGAGACCCAGTACTTC.

The chain links TRBV27 to TRBJ1-5; D is perhaps TRBD1 (5 bases). The CDR3 runs to 14 residues. V was pared by 5 bases and J by 3 bases, with 11 bases between. The germline V gene encodes CDR1 MNHEY and CDR2 SMNVEV (reference sequence). The CDR3 DNA is TGTGCCAGCAGTCCCCGACAGCCCAATCAGCCCCAGCATTTT. Translation gives CASSPRQPNQPQHF.

The gene calls are TRBV27 and TRBJ2-1, with D perhaps matching TRBD2 (6 bases). The length of the CDR3 is 14 residues. CDR1 is MNHEY, CDR2 SMNVEV, per germline (reference sequence). V was shortened by 5 bases and J by 10 bases, with 18 bases between the two germline ends. For the CDR3, the DNA is TGTGCCAGCAGTCGCGGGACTCTTAATAACGAGCAGTTCTTC. Translation gives CASSRGTLNNEQFF.

This rearrangement joins TRBV10-1 to TRBJ2-2, with D possibly being TRBD1 (5 bases). Germline CDR1 WNHNN, CDR2 SYGVQD (reference sequence). Trimming left V 6 bases short and J 6 bases short, with 11 bases between. The CDR3 has 13 residues. CDR3 sequence: CASREQASGELFF. As DNA, the CDR3 is TGCGCCAGCAGAGAACAGGCGTCCGGGGAGCTGTTTTTT.

This chain links TRBV6-1 with TRBJ2-2; D is perhaps TRBD2 (5 bases). The CDR3 loop spans 14 amino acids. Germline CDR1 reads MNHNS; CDR2 reads SASEGT. V lost 0 bases to trimming and J lost 8 bases, with 10 bases between them. As DNA, the CDR3 is TGTGCCAGCAGTGAAGCGCGGCGGAGGGGGGAGCTGTTTTTT. It codes for CASSEARRRGELFF.